What follows are 16 T cell receptor beta chains derived from one specimen sequenced in a study of blood T cell repertoires in COVID-19. Here immunoSEQ multiplex PCR was the method, and the copy in TCRdb shows in-frame clones only, minus some. The sample includes some 59,000 clones, 90% to 95% of them seen just once. Sequenced material: peripheral blood. The receptors here all came from a man aged 50 to 59 with acute or convalescent COVID-19.

The chain is built from TRBV27 and TRBJ2-7; 11 bases agree with TRBD2. The trim removed 8 bases at V and 5 bases at J, leaving 14 bases unmatched. Germline values: CDR1 MNHEY, CDR2 SMNVEV (reference sequence). There are 16 residues in the CDR3. In DNA form, the CDR3 reads TGTGCCAGCGGCTTATATACTAGCGGGAGAATCCACGAGCAGTACTTC. It translates to CASGLYTSGRIHEQYF.

V gene TRBV7-9 combines with J gene TRBJ2-7; 8 bases agree with TRBD2. Germline loops: CDR1 SEHNR, CDR2 FQNEAQ (reference sequence). Unmatched junction bases numbered 9, after V lost 3 bases and J lost 5 bases. The CDR3 is made up of 15 amino acids. CDR3 region: CASSLPGLDTDEQYF. The CDR3 DNA reads as TGTGCCAGCAGCTTGCCGGGACTAGATACAGACGAGCAGTACTTC.

The rearrangement joins TRBV9 to TRBJ2-7; 7 bases match TRBD1. Per germline, CDR1 SGDLS and CDR2 YYNGEE. The CDR3 has 15 residues. Losses at the gene ends were 4 bases for V and 3 bases for J; bases not matched to a gene: 10. CDR3: CASSTAGTAGYEQYF. CDR3 in DNA: TGTGCCAGCAGCACCGCCGGGACAGCAGGCTACGAGCAGTACTTC.

This clone was recorded a few times. The J gene is TRBJ1-1, the V gene TRBV6-4, with D unresolved. The germline V gene has CDR1 MRHNA and CDR2 SNTAGT. The V end was cut by 0 bases, the J end by 5 bases, with 7 bases between. The CDR3 runs 13 residues. The CDR3 here is CASSDSSLTEAFF. The DNA of the CDR3 is TGTGCCAGCAGTGACTCGAGTCTTACTGAAGCTTTCTTT.

This chain connects TRBV5-1 to TRBJ2-5, with D perhaps matching TRBD2 (5 bases). CDR3 length: 15 residues. Germline loops: CDR1 SGHRS, CDR2 YFSETQ. Trimming left V 0 bases short and J 1 base short, with 10 bases between. The CDR3 spells CASSLDRGVQETQYF. In nucleotides, the CDR3 is TGCGCCAGCAGCTTGGACCGGGGAGTCCAAGAGACCCAGTACTTC.

This chain uses TRBV5-6 with TRBJ2-2, with 9 bases lining up with TRBD1. The junction had 3 bases not matched to a gene; V was cut back by 2 bases and J by 4 bases. The V gene's germline CDR1 is SGHDT and CDR2 YYEEEE. The CDR3 consists of 15 residues. The CDR3 sequence is CASSLTGGITGELFF. CDR3 nucleotide sequence: TGTGCCAGCAGCTTAACAGGGGGCATCACCGGGGAGCTGTTTTTT.

The chain employs TRBV4-3 and TRBJ2-5; 11 nucleotides agree with TRBD2. The CDR3 consists of 16 residues. The V segment lost 0 bases and the J segment 5 bases; nucleotides outside the gene matches: 5. Germline lookup yields CDR1 LGHNA and CDR2 YSLEER. As DNA, the CDR3 is TGCGCCAGCAGCCAAGATCGGCTAGCGGGAGGTGAGACCCAGTACTTC. Amino acid sequence: CASSQDRLAGGETQYF.

The V and J genes are TRBV9 and TRBJ1-2; D is perhaps TRBD1 (5 bases). Germline CDR1 is SGDLS and CDR2 is YYNGEE. CDR3 length equals 16 residues. V dropped 0 bases and J dropped 1 base, with 13 bases sitting between them. The CDR3: CASSVELDIDNYGYTF. The CDR3 nucleotides are TGTGCCAGCAGCGTAGAATTGGACATCGATAACTATGGCTACACCTTC.

The V and J genes are TRBV5-5 and TRBJ1-4; 9 nucleotides align to TRBD1. V was clipped by 3 bases and J by 7 bases; unmatched bases: 4. CDR1 and CDR2 from the germline V gene are SGHKS and YYEKEE (reference sequence). The CDR3 length is 14 residues. CDR3: CASSSGTGSEKLFF. The CDR3 coding sequence is TGTGCCAGCAGCTCCGGGACAGGGAGTGAAAAACTGTTTTTT.

V gene TRBV7-7 combines with J gene TRBJ2-1, with 8 bases lining up with TRBD2. The CDR3 length is 15 residues. Germline CDR1 is SSHAT and CDR2 is FNYEAQ (reference sequence). V was pared by 5 bases and J by 6 bases, with 9 bases of the junction left unmatched. The CDR3 bases are TGTGCCAGCAGCCTCCCGGGGGGGCCTTCCAATGAGCAGTTCTTC. Translated: CASSLPGGPSNEQFF.

V gene TRBV5-1 combines with J gene TRBJ2-7, with D possibly matching TRBD2 (5 bases). V gave up 4 bases and J gave up 3 bases, with 14 bases separating them. The CDR3 is made up of 14 amino acids. Per germline, CDR1 SGHRS and CDR2 YFSETQ. The CDR3 loop is CASSADGAGYEQYF. Here the CDR3 DNA reads TGCGCCAGCAGCGCGGACGGTGCGGGCTACGAGCAGTACTTC.

The chain links TRBV6-6 to TRBJ2-3; TRBD2 is a possible D gene (5 bases). Germline V gene data show CDR1 as MNHNY and CDR2 as SVGAGI (reference sequence). V lost 6 bases, J lost 8 bases, and 12 bases lay in between. The CDR3 has 12 amino acids. The CDR3, as DNA: TGTGCCAGCAGCCACGACTACCCTACGCAGTATTTT. It specifies CASSHDYPTQYF.

CDR3: CASSNRVADTQYF. Written as DNA, the CDR3 is TGTGCCAGTAGTAATCGGGTCGCAGATACGCAGTATTTT. V gene TRBV19 combines with J gene TRBJ2-3; no firm D call. The V and J ends lost 4 bases and 4 bases respectively, with 9 bases between them. The CDR3 sequence is 13 residues long. Per the germline V gene, CDR1 is LNHDA and CDR2 is SQIVND (reference sequence).

J is TRBJ1-5 and V is TRBV19; the D gene is possibly TRBD1 (5 bases). Germline CDR1 is LNHDA and CDR2 is SQIVND (reference sequence). V was trimmed by 8 bases and J by 3 bases, leaving 14 bases between them. There are 14 residues in the CDR3. In DNA, the CDR3 is TGTGCCAGTCCGACAGTGCCCTTCAATCAGCCCCAGCATTTT. This gives the protein CASPTVPFNQPQHF. Complete variable domain (other parts from reference TRBV19 and TRBJ1-5): DGGITQSPKYLFRKEGQNVTLSCEQNLNHDAMYWYRQDPGQGLRLIYYSQIVNDFQKGDIAEGYSVSREKKESFPLTVTSAQKNPTAFYLCASPTVPFNQPQHFGDGTRLSIL.

This clone was counted once. This rearrangement joins TRBV12-5 to TRBJ2-5; 9 bases are a match to TRBD1. V trimming: 5 bases; J trimming: 2 bases; junction bases outside the gene matches: 6. Per germline, CDR1 LGHNT and CDR2 FRNRAP. This CDR3 is 15 amino acids long. This chain's CDR3 is CASGAPGTGQETQYF. The CDR3 DNA follows: TGTGCTAGTGGTGCCCCCGGGACAGGGCAAGAGACCCAGTACTTC. Together with reference TRBV12-5 and TRBJ2-5, the CDR3 gives the full variable domain: DARVTQTPRHKVTEMGQEVTMRCQPILGHNTVFWYRQTMMQGLELLAYFRNRAPLDDSGMPKDRFSAEMPDATLATLKIQPSEPRDSAVYFCASGAPGTGQETQYFGPGTRLLVL.

The chain has TRBV30 and TRBJ1-5; 7 nucleotides line up with TRBD1. V lost 2 bases and J lost 7; bases outside the gene matches: 8. CDR1 and CDR2 from the germline V gene are GTSNPN and SVGIG (reference sequence). The CDR3 is 14 amino acids. The CDR3, as DNA: TGTGCCTGGAGTATGAGACAGGGTTGGCAGCCCCAGCATTTT. Its translation: CAWSMRQGWQPQHF.